This TCR beta chain was found in a study of CXCR3-negative and CXCR3-positive naive CD8 T cells. Study-wide findings and caveats: Each naive subset displayed comparably high diversity, whereas memory CD8+ cells displayed much lower diversity. CXCR3-positive naive cells carried more hydrophobic TRB CDR3s than CXCR3-negative naive cells did. Similar TRBV-TRBJ usage characterized naive CXCR3-negative and CXCR3-positive cells; memory cells differed.

With UMI labels, 5' RACE was used to prepare the TRB cDNA libraries. TCRdb re-called the 5' RACE reads; one entry per CDR3 protein, DNA not given. The sample has 5,500 to 8,500 distinct CDR3 sequences, and its top ten clones hold roughly 1.7%. The CDR3 is 16 amino acids. CDR1 is MNHNY and CDR2 is SVGAGI in the germline V gene (reference sequence). As to this clonotype: Antigen: not known.

Naive CD8+ T cells showed CD45RO-CCR7+CD27+CD95-. This chain links TRBV6-6 with TRBJ1-4; absent DNA, TCRdb's TRBD1 call cannot be checked. Sequenced input: naive CXCR3+ CD8+ T cells from blood. Documented subset: CD45RO-CCR7+CD27+CD95- naive CD8+ T cells expressing CXCR3 (TNR3+). The clonotype comes from a human donor in good health. Some clones in this sample may be carry-over from other donors' samples. CDR3 loop: CASSYGVRDRDLKLFF.